The rows below give T cell receptor beta chains drawn from one sample of a study of neoadjuvant anti-PD-1 for oral cavity cancer. TCRdb's table, derived via immunoSEQ multiplex PCR, lists solely in-frame clones and lacks some. The sample holds approximately 17,000 clones; about three quarters are singletons and the top ten take about 2.4%. The sequencing used PBMCs, collected before nivolumab (anti-PD-1) treatment. The receptors derive from a person aged 35-79 years with oral cavity squamous cell carcinoma. Both conserved end residues are trimmed from each CDR3. Fields, in order: CDR3 protein, V gene, CDR3 length, J gene.

CDR3: AWSPKSRVTEAF; V: TRBV30; length: 12; J: TRBJ1-1
CDR3: ASSLDGAGGMEQY; V: TRBV5-1; length: 13; J: TRBJ2-7
CDR3: ASSPGYGEQY; V: TRBV13; length: 10; J: TRBJ2-7
CDR3: ASSESLVSGELF; V: TRBV10-1; length: 12; J: TRBJ2-2
CDR3: ASSLTGGSYTEAF; V: TRBV4-1; length: 13; J: TRBJ1-1
CDR3: ASSVTGPATNEKLF; V: TRBV5-1; length: 14; J: TRBJ1-4
CDR3: ASSGGTPYQETQY; V: TRBV27; length: 13; J: TRBJ2-5
CDR3: ASSPLDRVTEAF; V: TRBV11-2; length: 12; J: TRBJ1-1
CDR3: ASSLGGQGVEQF; V: TRBV5-4; length: 12; J: TRBJ2-1
CDR3: ASSLWDSLREQY; V: TRBV28; length: 12; J: TRBJ2-7
CDR3: ASSPEGGSPLH; V: TRBV5-1; length: 11; J: TRBJ1-6
CDR3: AGVADHPRLEQY; V: TRBV15; length: 12; J: TRBJ2-7
CDR3: ASSLPNRGQITGELF; V: TRBV11-1; length: 15; J: TRBJ2-2
CDR3: ASSGQGRSQPQH; V: TRBV2; length: 12; J: TRBJ1-5
CDR3: ASSLASDRISVSGYT; V: TRBV5-4; length: 15; J: TRBJ1-2
CDR3: ASTKGGRVTDTQY; V: TRBV2; length: 13; J: TRBJ2-3
CDR3: ASSVQGGHEQY; V: TRBV9; length: 11; J: TRBJ2-7
CDR3: SVRQGRSYEQY; V: TRBV29-1; length: 11; J: TRBJ2-7
CDR3: ASSLMGGGNTEAF; V: TRBV7-3; length: 13; J: TRBJ1-1
CDR3: ASSIKVDRGWFGELF; V: TRBV19; length: 15; J: TRBJ2-2
CDR3: ASSFGLDRDTGSLSNQPQH; V: TRBV12-1; length: 19; J: TRBJ1-5
CDR3: ASSEVVASGRTGELF; V: TRBV25-1; length: 15; J: TRBJ2-2
CDR3: ASSSYPDSQPQH; V: TRBV28; length: 12; J: TRBJ1-5
CDR3: ASSLGWRVGLYGYT; V: TRBV28; length: 14; J: TRBJ1-2
CDR3: ASSNLGSKNIQY; V: TRBV27; length: 12; J: TRBJ2-4
CDR3: ASSSSGSYEQY; V: TRBV7-3; length: 11; J: TRBJ2-7
CDR3: ASSTGTGRAEKLF; V: TRBV6-5; length: 13; J: TRBJ1-4
CDR3: ASSSDYEQY; V: TRBV5-1; length: 9; J: TRBJ2-7
CDR3: ASSFAVRSGGTVST; V: TRBV7-2; length: 14; J: TRBJ1-2
CDR3: SVPRAETQY; V: TRBV29-1; length: 9; J: TRBJ2-5